Included here is one TCR beta chain sequence, with context. Seattle patients were enrolled while actively infected and followed longitudinally. These data come from a study of blood T cell repertoires in COVID-19. Study summary: Acute-phase and convalescent COVID-19 samples originated in the United States, Italy and Spain. Nucleic acid was either cDNA or gDNA, and it came from T cells, B-cell-depleted T cells, or PBMCs.

Germline V gives CDR1 SQVTM, CDR2 ANQGSEA. V lost 8 bases and J lost 5, with 24 bases in between. The CDR3 length is 15 residues. In the authors' workflow: Amplifying reference gene primers gave estimates of nucleated cell counts. The protocol was immunoSEQ multiplex PCR, while the TCRdb copy is restricted to in-frame clones and leaves out a portion. The V and J calls and the clone size are those of that table, but D and trimming were determined from the DNA. The data contain 200,000 to 300,000 clones, around 92% of them singletons. The source is a person aged 18 to 30 with COVID-19, enrolled during active disease. Material for sequencing was peripheral blood. This chain connects TRBV29-1 to TRBJ1-1; unclear D gene. The CDR3 loop is CSSLKEGGFGTEAFF. For the CDR3, the DNA is TGCAGCTCTTTGAAGGAGGGTGGGTTTGGGACTGAAGCTTTCTTT.